Below are 13 T cell receptor beta chains sequenced from a single sample in a study of glioma-infiltrating T cells after dendritic cell vaccination. This table comes from immunoSEQ multiplex PCR, and its TCRdb copy is limited to in-frame clones, with some not included. The table includes around 97,000 clones, about four fifths detected once. The sequencing used blood, collected before dendritic cell vaccination. These receptor sequences come from a human donor with glioblastoma.

This clone was detected a few times. This chain joins TRBV5-6 and TRBJ1-2; 7 bases match TRBD1. This CDR3 spans 15 amino acids. The V segment lost 4 bases and the J segment 7 bases; nucleotides outside the gene matches: 13. Germline V gene sequence: CDR1 SGHDT, CDR2 YYEEEE. The CDR3: CASSLGPYRGGGYTF. CDR3 DNA sequence: TGTGCCAGCAGCCTAGGTCCTTACAGGGGCGGTGGCTACACCTTC.

The genes are TRBV10-2 and TRBJ2-7; weak D call: TRBD2 (6 bases). The ends were cut back, 7 bases at V and 6 bases at J, with 16 bases in the middle. The CDR3 loop spans 13 amino acids. CDR1 WSHSY and CDR2 SAAADI come from the germline V gene. CDR3 DNA sequence: TGCGCCAGCACCGGGGGTCTGGGGGGCGAGCAGTACTTC. This sequence encodes CASTGGLGGEQYF.

This clone was seen a handful of times. The J gene is TRBJ2-5, the V gene TRBV5-1; D gene unclear. V lost 3 bases and J lost 2, with 14 bases in between. Germline V CDR1 and CDR2: SGHRS, YFSETQ. CDR3 length equals 15 residues. The CDR3 sequence: CASSSQTSLQETQYF. CDR3 bases: TGCGCCAGCAGCTCACAGACGTCGCTACAAGAGACCCAGTACTTC. Based on the CDR3 plus reference TRBV5-1 and TRBJ2-5, the full variable domain is KAGVTQTPRYLIKTRGQQVTLSCSPISGHRSVSWYQQTPGQGLQFLFEYFSETQRNKGNFPGRFSGRQFSNSRSEMNVSTLELGDSALYLCASSSQTSLQETQYFGPGTRLLVL.

The chain is built from TRBV9 and TRBJ2-3; no reliable D call. Germline V gene lookup returns CDR1 SGDLS and CDR2 YYNGEE. The CDR3 runs to 13 residues. The V end lost 0 bases, the J end lost 4 bases, and 6 bases lay between the germline ends. The DNA for the CDR3 is TGTGCCAGCAGCGTAGATAGAGCAGATACGCAGTATTTT. The encoded protein is CASSVDRADTQYF.

The chain links TRBV5-1 to TRBJ2-1, with D possibly matching TRBD1 (5 bases). Germline lookup yields CDR1 SGHRS and CDR2 YFSETQ. The length of the CDR3 is 13 residues. Trimming took 2 bases from V and 5 from J, leaving 8 bases between them. CDR3 coding DNA: TGCGCCAGCAGCTTAACAGGAGACAATGAGCAGTTCTTC. Protein product: CASSLTGDNEQFF.

This clone turned up a few times. The V and J genes are TRBV19 and TRBJ1-5; D gene ambiguous. CDR1 is LNHDA, CDR2 SQIVND, per germline (reference sequence). The CDR3 extends over 14 amino acids. The V end lost 3 bases, the J end lost 2 bases, and 8 bases lay between the germline ends. DNA of the CDR3: TGTGCCAGTAGTATCTCGGCGGGCAATCAGCCCCAGCATTTT. The encoded protein is CASSISAGNQPQHF.

This clone has a handful of counts. J is TRBJ2-3 and V is TRBV10-3; 9 positions agree with TRBD2. J lost 4 bases, V lost 2 bases, and 4 bases had no gene match. This CDR3 region has 15 residues. The germline CDR1 and CDR2 sequences are ENHRY and SYGVKD. The chain's CDR3 is CAISELAGGPDTQYF. In DNA form, the CDR3 reads TGTGCCATCAGTGAGCTGGCGGGGGGGCCAGATACGCAGTATTTT.

The gene calls are TRBV6-6 and TRBJ2-4; weak D call: TRBD2 (5 bases). The CDR3 is 15 residues long. Germline CDR1 MNHNY, CDR2 SVGAGI (reference sequence). V lost 0 bases and J lost 8, with 14 bases in between. This chain's CDR3 is CASSYSGSMRDIQYF. The CDR3 DNA follows: TGTGCCAGCAGTTACTCGGGCAGCATGAGGGACATTCAGTACTTC.

This sequence joins TRBV19 and TRBJ2-3; tentative D call: TRBD2 (7 bases). Germline CDR1 and CDR2: LNHDA and SQIVND (reference sequence). Between the trimmed V and J ends, which lost 11 bases and 0 bases, there was a span of 12 bases. The CDR3 is made up of 13 amino acids. The CDR3 protein is CAVAGASTDTQYF. CDR3 sequence (DNA): TGTGCCGTCGCGGGGGCTAGCACAGATACGCAGTATTTT.

The V gene is TRBV2, the J gene TRBJ1-1; D not resolved. Germline V gene lookup returns CDR1 SNHLY and CDR2 FYNNEI. The V end was cut by 2 bases, the J end by 5 bases, with 12 bases between. This CDR3 is built from 14 residues. CDR3 bases: TGTGCCAGCAGTGAACAAGGCGGAAAAACTGAAGCTTTCTTT. Translated: CASSEQGGKTEAFF.

V is TRBV7-8 and J is TRBJ1-5; TRBD1 matches at 7 bases. This CDR3 region has 17 residues. V dropped 1 base and J dropped 5; count of bases not matched to a gene: 11. The germline gives CDR1 SGHVS, CDR2 FQNEAQ. As DNA, the CDR3 is TGTGCCAGCAGCTTAGGAGCGGCGACAGGGTGGGATCAGCCCCAGCATTTT. Translated, it gives CASSLGAATGWDQPQHF.

The rearrangement joins TRBV10-3 to TRBJ2-3, with TRBD2 as a possible D gene (5 bases). Trimming pared 11 bases from V and 1 base from J, leaving 10 bases between. Per the germline V gene, CDR1 is ENHRY and CDR2 is SYGVKD. The CDR3 is made up of 12 amino acids. This CDR3 is CAVRERTDTQYF. CDR3 in DNA: TGTGCCGTTCGGGAACGCACAGATACGCAGTATTTT.

The CDR3 sequence: CASSWAGGDNEQFF. In DNA form, the CDR3 reads TGTGCCAGCAGCTGGGCCGGGGGGGACAATGAGCAGTTCTTC. V and J are TRBV7-9 and TRBJ2-1, with 8 bases that match TRBD2. Germline assignment: CDR1 SEHNR and CDR2 FQNEAQ (reference sequence). The CDR3 is made up of 14 amino acids. J gave up 5 bases and V 4 bases, and 4 bases lay outside the gene matches.